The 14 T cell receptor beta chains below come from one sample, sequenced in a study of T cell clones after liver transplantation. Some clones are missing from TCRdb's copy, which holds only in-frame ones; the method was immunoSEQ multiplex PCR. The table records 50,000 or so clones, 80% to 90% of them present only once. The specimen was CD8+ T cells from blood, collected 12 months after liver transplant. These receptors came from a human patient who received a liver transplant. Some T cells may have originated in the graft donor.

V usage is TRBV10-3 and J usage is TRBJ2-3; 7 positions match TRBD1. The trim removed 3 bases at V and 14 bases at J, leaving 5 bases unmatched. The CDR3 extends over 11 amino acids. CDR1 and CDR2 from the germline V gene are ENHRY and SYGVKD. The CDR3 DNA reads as TGTGCCATCAGTGACGGAGACAGGGCGTATTTT. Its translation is CAISDGDRAYF.

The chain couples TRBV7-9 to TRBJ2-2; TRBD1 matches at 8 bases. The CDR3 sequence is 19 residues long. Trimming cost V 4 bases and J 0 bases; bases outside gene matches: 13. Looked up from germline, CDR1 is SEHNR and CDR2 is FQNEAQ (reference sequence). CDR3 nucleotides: TGTGCCAGCAGCTCCAGGGGGCGAGCTCCTCACGCGAACACCGGGGAGCTGTTTTTT. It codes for CASSSRGRAPHANTGELFF.

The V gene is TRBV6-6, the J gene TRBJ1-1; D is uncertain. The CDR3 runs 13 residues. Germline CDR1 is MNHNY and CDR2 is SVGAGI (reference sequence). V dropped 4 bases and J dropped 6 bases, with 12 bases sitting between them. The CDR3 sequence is CASSSLSLPEAFF. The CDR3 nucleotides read TGTGCCAGCAGTTCCCTGAGTCTTCCTGAAGCTTTCTTT.

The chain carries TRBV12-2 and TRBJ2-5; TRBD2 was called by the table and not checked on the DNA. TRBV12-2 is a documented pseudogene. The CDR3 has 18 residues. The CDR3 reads CASRLVPLAGVQRETQYF. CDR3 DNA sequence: TGTGCAAGTCGCTTAGTACCCCTAGCGGGAGTACAACGGGAGACCCAGTACTTC.

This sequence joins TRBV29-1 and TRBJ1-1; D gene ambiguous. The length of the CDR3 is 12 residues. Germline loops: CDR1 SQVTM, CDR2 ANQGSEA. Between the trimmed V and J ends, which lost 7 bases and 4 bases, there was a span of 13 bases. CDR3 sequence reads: CSGLLLTTEAFF. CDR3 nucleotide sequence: TGCAGCGGCCTTCTCCTTACCACTGAAGCTTTCTTT.

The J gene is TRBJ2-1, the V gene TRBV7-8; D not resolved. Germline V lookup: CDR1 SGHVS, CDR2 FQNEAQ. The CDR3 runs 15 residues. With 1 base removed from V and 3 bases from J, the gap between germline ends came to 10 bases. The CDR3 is CASSLVSESYNEQFF. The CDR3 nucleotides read TGTGCCAGCAGCTTAGTATCCGAGAGCTACAATGAGCAGTTCTTC.

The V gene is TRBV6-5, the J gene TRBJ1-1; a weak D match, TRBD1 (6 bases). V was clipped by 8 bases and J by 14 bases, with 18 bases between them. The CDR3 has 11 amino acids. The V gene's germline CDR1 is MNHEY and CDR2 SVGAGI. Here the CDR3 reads CASYWGDIGFF. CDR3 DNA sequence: TGTGCCAGCTACTGGGGGGACATCGGCTTCTTT.

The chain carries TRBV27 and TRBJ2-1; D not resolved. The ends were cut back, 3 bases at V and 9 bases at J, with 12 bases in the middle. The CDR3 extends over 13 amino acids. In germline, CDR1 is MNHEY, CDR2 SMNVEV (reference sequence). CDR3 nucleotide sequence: TGTGCCAGCAGTTTGATGGCCGGGCGTGAGCAGTTCTTC. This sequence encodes CASSLMAGREQFF.

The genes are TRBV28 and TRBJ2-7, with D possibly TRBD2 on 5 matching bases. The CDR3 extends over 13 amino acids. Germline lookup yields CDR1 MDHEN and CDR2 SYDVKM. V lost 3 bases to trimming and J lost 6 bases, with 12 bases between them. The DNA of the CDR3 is TGTGCCAGCAGTTTGGCTAGCCCGCTCGAGCAGTACTTC. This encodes CASSLASPLEQYF.

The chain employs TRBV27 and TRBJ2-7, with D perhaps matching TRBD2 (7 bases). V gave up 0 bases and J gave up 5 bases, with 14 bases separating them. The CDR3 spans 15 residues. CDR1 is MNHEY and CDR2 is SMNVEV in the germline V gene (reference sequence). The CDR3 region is CASSLSPSGGNEQYF. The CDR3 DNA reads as TGTGCCAGCAGTTTATCTCCGTCGGGGGGCAACGAGCAGTACTTC.

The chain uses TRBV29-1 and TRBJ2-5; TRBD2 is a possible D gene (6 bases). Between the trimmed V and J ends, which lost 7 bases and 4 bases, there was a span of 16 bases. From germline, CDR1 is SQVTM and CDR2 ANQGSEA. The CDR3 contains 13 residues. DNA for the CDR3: TGCAGCGCCCGTGTCGGACTATCAGAGACCCAGTACTTC. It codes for CSARVGLSETQYF.

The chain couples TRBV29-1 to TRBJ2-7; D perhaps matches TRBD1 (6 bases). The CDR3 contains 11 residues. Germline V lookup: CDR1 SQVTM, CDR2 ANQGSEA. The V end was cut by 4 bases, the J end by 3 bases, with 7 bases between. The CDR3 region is CSVGTDYEQYF. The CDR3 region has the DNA TGCAGCGTTGGGACAGACTACGAGCAGTACTTC.

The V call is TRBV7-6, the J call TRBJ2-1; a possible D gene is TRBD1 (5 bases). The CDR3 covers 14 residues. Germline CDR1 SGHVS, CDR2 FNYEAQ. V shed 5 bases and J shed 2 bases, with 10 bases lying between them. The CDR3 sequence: CASSHQGPYNEQFF. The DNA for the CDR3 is TGTGCCAGCAGCCACCAGGGCCCCTACAATGAGCAGTTCTTC.

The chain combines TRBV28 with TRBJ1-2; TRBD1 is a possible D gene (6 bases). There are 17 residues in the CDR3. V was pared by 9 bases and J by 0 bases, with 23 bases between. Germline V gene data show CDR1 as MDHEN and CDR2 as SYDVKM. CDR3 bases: TGTGCCAGTTTTTTTCCGGGCAGGGGAAGTGCTAACTATGGCTACACCTTC. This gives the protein CASFFPGRGSANYGYTF.